A selection of T cell receptor beta chains follows, all from one sample in a study of shared clonotypes between healthy human individuals. The repertoire was sequenced with immunoSEQ multiplex PCR; TCRdb's copy has only in-frame clones and lacks some. The sample lists around 2.1 million clones, 90% to 95% occurring once. Sequencing input: naive CD8+ T cells from PBMCs. These receptors were obtained from a man younger than 35 in good health. Some clones in this sample may be carry-over from other donors' samples. CDR3s leave out the opening cysteine and the closing phenylalanine or tryptophan. Size is stated for part of the rows, as once, few or many counts, or as a class when the clone is expanded.

V gene: TRBV5-1
clone size: .
J gene: TRBJ2-2
CDR3 protein: ASTAGLNTGELF

V gene: TRBV7-9
clone size: .
J gene: TRBJ2-1
CDR3 protein: ASRETGDREQF

V gene: TRBV5-6
clone size: once
J gene: TRBJ2-7
CDR3 protein: ASSLLAGAREQY

V gene: TRBV18
clone size: .
J gene: TRBJ2-2
CDR3 protein: ASSPKRPNTGELF

V gene: TRBV5-6
clone size: .
J gene: TRBJ2-1
CDR3 protein: ASSLDYNEQF

V gene: TRBV7-8
clone size: .
J gene: TRBJ1-2
CDR3 protein: ASSPGTGRYYGYT

V gene: TRBV29-1
clone size: .
J gene: TRBJ1-2
CDR3 protein: SVSDRAERGYGYT

V gene: TRBV27
clone size: .
J gene: TRBJ2-7
CDR3 protein: ASNRGPGNGEQY

V gene: TRBV11-2
clone size: .
J gene: TRBJ2-7
CDR3 protein: ASSLGPPSGYEQY

V gene: TRBV4-3
clone size: .
J gene: TRBJ2-7
CDR3 protein: ASSQDPPKAGGPHEQY

V gene: TRBV28
clone size: .
J gene: TRBJ2-3
CDR3 protein: ASSLPHFRRKWTDTQY

V gene: TRBV29-1
clone size: .
J gene: TRBJ2-2
CDR3 protein: SVRDRERNTGELF

V gene: TRBV6-5
clone size: .
J gene: TRBJ2-7
CDR3 protein: ASSHRTGNYEQY

V gene: TRBV28
clone size: .
J gene: TRBJ2-7
CDR3 protein: ASSLNMREQY

V gene: TRBV7-9
clone size: .
J gene: TRBJ1-1
CDR3 protein: ASSLAPGVGAEAF

V gene: TRBV30
clone size: .
J gene: TRBJ1-2
CDR3 protein: AWSVGGNGYT

V gene: TRBV27
clone size: .
J gene: TRBJ2-7
CDR3 protein: ASMPRGQGYYEQY

V gene: TRBV9
clone size: .
J gene: TRBJ1-1
CDR3 protein: ASSVDGTPLYTEAF

V gene: TRBV30
clone size: .
J gene: TRBJ2-7
CDR3 protein: AWSVPPSSYEQY

V gene: TRBV2
clone size: .
J gene: TRBJ2-1
CDR3 protein: ASSEAYRTENYNEQF

V gene: TRBV27
clone size: .
J gene: TRBJ2-1
CDR3 protein: ASSTTSGAYNEQF

V gene: TRBV27
clone size: .
J gene: TRBJ1-1
CDR3 protein: ASSPLMGGWGTEAF

V gene: TRBV27
clone size: .
J gene: TRBJ2-3
CDR3 protein: ASSPRTGPILTDTQY

V gene: TRBV13
clone size: .
J gene: TRBJ1-2
CDR3 protein: ASSHEGGVGGYT

V gene: TRBV7-8
clone size: .
J gene: TRBJ2-1
CDR3 protein: ASSLVFLVNEQF

V gene: TRBV5-1
clone size: once
J gene: TRBJ2-7
CDR3 protein: ASSLEFGATAYEQY

V gene: TRBV29-1
clone size: .
J gene: TRBJ2-2
CDR3 protein: SGVAKGTGELF

V gene: TRBV5-4
clone size: .
J gene: TRBJ1-2
CDR3 protein: ASSPRDRWGYT

V gene: TRBV6-1
clone size: .
J gene: TRBJ2-7
CDR3 protein: ASSEEGFDEQY

V gene: TRBV10-2
clone size: .
J gene: TRBJ2-1
CDR3 protein: ASSDMGLSYNEQF

V gene: TRBV9
clone size: once
J gene: TRBJ2-7
CDR3 protein: ASSPSMLAHSYEQY

V gene: TRBV6-6
clone size: .
J gene: TRBJ2-3
CDR3 protein: ASSSLAGVPDTQY

V gene: TRBV18
clone size: .
J gene: TRBJ1-1
CDR3 protein: ASSPNEQGGTEAF

V gene: TRBV4-3
clone size: once
J gene: TRBJ1-4
CDR3 protein: ASSQDWWQANEKLF

V gene: TRBV27
clone size: .
J gene: TRBJ2-3
CDR3 protein: ASSLSLSGRWGDTQY

V gene: TRBV6-5
clone size: .
J gene: TRBJ1-3
CDR3 protein: ASSYGTVGNTIY

V gene: TRBV7-7
clone size: .
J gene: TRBJ1-2
CDR3 protein: ASTLTARYGYT

V gene: TRBV9
clone size: .
J gene: TRBJ2-2
CDR3 protein: ASSPSPDIRVTGELF

V gene: TRBV7-8
clone size: .
J gene: TRBJ2-3
CDR3 protein: ASSGIGTLPPDTQY

V gene: TRBV5-6
clone size: .
J gene: TRBJ2-7
CDR3 protein: ASSLPRGSPLEQY

V gene: TRBV27
clone size: .
J gene: TRBJ2-2
CDR3 protein: ASSFRKIGGGGNAGELF

V gene: TRBV6-4
clone size: .
J gene: TRBJ1-6
CDR3 protein: ASSDSGGNSPLH

V gene: TRBV10-3
clone size: .
J gene: TRBJ1-1
CDR3 protein: AISESFGTEAF

V gene: TRBV27
clone size: .
J gene: TRBJ2-1
CDR3 protein: ASSPGLPHNEQF

V gene: TRBV28
clone size: .
J gene: TRBJ2-5
CDR3 protein: ASSFVLAGGETQY

V gene: TRBV28
clone size: .
J gene: TRBJ2-7
CDR3 protein: ASSSPGATYEQY

V gene: TRBV7-9
clone size: .
J gene: TRBJ1-1
CDR3 protein: ASSLDLIMNTEAF

V gene: TRBV28
clone size: .
J gene: TRBJ2-7
CDR3 protein: ASTNTEQAFGYEQY

V gene: TRBV9
clone size: once
J gene: TRBJ2-1
CDR3 protein: ASSVAVVRSYNEQF

V gene: TRBV7-9
clone size: .
J gene: TRBJ2-7
CDR3 protein: ASSGPSLSSVNYEQY

V gene: TRBV5-8
clone size: .
J gene: TRBJ2-3
CDR3 protein: ASSRPRLGTDTQY

V gene: TRBV7-8
clone size: .
J gene: TRBJ2-1
CDR3 protein: ASSRLEGGPHNEQF

V gene: TRBV27
clone size: once
J gene: TRBJ2-7
CDR3 protein: ASRAGVNYEQY

V gene: TRBV28
clone size: .
J gene: TRBJ2-5
CDR3 protein: ASSFPSSETQY

V gene: TRBV27
clone size: .
J gene: TRBJ2-7
CDR3 protein: ASSLRTGKGDEQY

V gene: TRBV19
clone size: .
J gene: TRBJ2-2
CDR3 protein: ASSMGARELF

V gene: TRBV11-2
clone size: .
J gene: TRBJ2-1
CDR3 protein: ASSSAHGTFYNEQF